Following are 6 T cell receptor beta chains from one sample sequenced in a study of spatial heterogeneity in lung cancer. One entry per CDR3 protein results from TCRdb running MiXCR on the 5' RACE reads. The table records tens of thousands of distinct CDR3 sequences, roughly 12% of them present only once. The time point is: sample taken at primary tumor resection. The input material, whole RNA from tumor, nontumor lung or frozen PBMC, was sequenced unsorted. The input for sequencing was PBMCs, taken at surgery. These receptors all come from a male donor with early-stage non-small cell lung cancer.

CDR3 sequence (DNA): TGTGCCAGCAGCTTGAGGACAGCGAGCACAGATACGCAGTATTTT. Protein product: CASSLRTASTDTQYF. This chain links TRBV5-4 with TRBJ2-3, with TRBD1 as a possible D gene (6 bases). CDR3 size: 15 residues. Trimming shortened V by 1 base and J by 0 bases, and 9 bases separated the two germline ends. Germline lookup yields CDR1 SGHNT and CDR2 YYREEE (reference sequence). Full variable domain (remainder filled in from reference TRBV5-4 and TRBJ2-3): ETGVTQSPTHLIKTRGQQVTLRCSSQSGHNTVSWYQQALGQGPQFIFQYYREEENGRGNFPPRFSGLQFPNYSSELNVNALELDDSALYLCASSLRTASTDTQYFGPGTRLTVL.

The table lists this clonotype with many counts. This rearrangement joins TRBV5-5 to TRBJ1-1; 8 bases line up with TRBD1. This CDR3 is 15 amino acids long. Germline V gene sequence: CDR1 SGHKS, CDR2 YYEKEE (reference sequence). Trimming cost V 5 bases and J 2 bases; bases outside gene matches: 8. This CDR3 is CASRPGQGLNTEAFF. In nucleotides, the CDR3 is TGTGCCAGCAGACCCGGACAGGGACTTAACACTGAAGCTTTCTTT.

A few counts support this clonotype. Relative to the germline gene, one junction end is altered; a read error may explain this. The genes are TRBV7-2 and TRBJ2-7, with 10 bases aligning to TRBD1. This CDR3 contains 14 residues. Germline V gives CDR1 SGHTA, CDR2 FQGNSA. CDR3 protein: CASSLTGGSDEQYF. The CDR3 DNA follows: TGTGCCAGCAGTCTGACAGGGGGCTCCGACGAGCAGTACTTC.

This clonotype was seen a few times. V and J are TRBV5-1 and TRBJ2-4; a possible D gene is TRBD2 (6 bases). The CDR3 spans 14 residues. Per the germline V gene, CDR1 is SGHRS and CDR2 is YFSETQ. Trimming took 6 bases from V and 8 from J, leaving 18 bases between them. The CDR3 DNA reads TGCGCCAGCACCTCCAACCCCAGGGAGGACATTCAGTACTTC. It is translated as CASTSNPREDIQYF.

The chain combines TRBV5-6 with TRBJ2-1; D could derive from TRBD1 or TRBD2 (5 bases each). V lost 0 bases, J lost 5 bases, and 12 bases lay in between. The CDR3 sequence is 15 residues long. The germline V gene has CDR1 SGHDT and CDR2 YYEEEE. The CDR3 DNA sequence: TGTGCCAGCAGCTTGGTCGGGGCCGGGCACAATGAGCAGTTCTTC. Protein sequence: CASSLVGAGHNEQFF. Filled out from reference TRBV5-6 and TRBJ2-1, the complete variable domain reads DAGVTQSPTHLIKTRGQQVTLRCSPKSGHDTVSWYQQALGQGPQFIFQYYEEEERQRGNFPDRFSGHQFPNYSSELNVNALLLGDSALYLCASSLVGAGHNEQFFGPGTRLTVL.

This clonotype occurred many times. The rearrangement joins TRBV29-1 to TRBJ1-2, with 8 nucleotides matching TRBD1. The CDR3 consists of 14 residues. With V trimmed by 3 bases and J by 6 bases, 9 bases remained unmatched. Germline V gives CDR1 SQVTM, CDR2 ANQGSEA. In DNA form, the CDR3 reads TGCAGCGTTGAGGCGACAGGGGAAGACCATGGCTACACCTTC. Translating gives CSVEATGEDHGYTF.